A selection of T cell receptor beta chains follows, all from one sample in a study of shared clonotypes between healthy human individuals. Some clones are missing from TCRdb's copy, which holds only in-frame ones; the method was immunoSEQ multiplex PCR. The sample gives roughly 770,000 clones, roughly 96% of which show up once; less than 0.25% is in the top ten. The specimen was naive CD8+ T cells sorted from blood. All receptors come from a man aged 30 to 45 in good health. The CDR3 runs from the conserved cysteine through the conserved F or W. The D gene is left open where the match is weak.

d_call: TRBD1; v_call: TRBV7-2; j_call: TRBJ2-7; cdr3_aa: CASSPYRTGLYEQYF
d_call: TRBD1; v_call: TRBV5-6; j_call: TRBJ2-7; cdr3_aa: CASSSPRDSSYEQYF
d_call: -; v_call: TRBV13; j_call: TRBJ2-5; cdr3_aa: CASSRRLGETQYF
d_call: -; v_call: TRBV27; j_call: TRBJ1-2; cdr3_aa: CASSLGTGYGYTF
d_call: -; v_call: TRBV2; j_call: TRBJ1-1; cdr3_aa: CASSELVAATEAFF
d_call: -; v_call: TRBV9; j_call: TRBJ1-3; cdr3_aa: CASSDSVGNTIYF
d_call: -; v_call: TRBV27; j_call: TRBJ2-7; cdr3_aa: CASSQVVGEQYF
d_call: -; v_call: TRBV27; j_call: TRBJ1-2; cdr3_aa: CASSYAMGASYGYTF
d_call: -; v_call: TRBV27; j_call: TRBJ1-1; cdr3_aa: CASSENGENTEAFF
d_call: -; v_call: TRBV21-1; j_call: TRBJ2-1; cdr3_aa: CASNEAPSGRYYNEQFF
d_call: -; v_call: TRBV4-3; j_call: TRBJ1-1; cdr3_aa: CASSQVYPGVLMNTEAFF
d_call: TRBD1; v_call: TRBV4-1; j_call: TRBJ2-1; cdr3_aa: CASSLTGVPEQFF
d_call: -; v_call: TRBV6-5; j_call: TRBJ2-5; cdr3_aa: CASYDREKETQYF
d_call: TRBD2; v_call: TRBV5-4; j_call: TRBJ2-7; cdr3_aa: CASSLVASGSVDEQYF
d_call: -; v_call: TRBV9; j_call: TRBJ1-3; cdr3_aa: CASSEWDTSGNTIYF
d_call: TRBD1; v_call: TRBV2; j_call: TRBJ2-7; cdr3_aa: CASSEDRREQGIYEQYF
d_call: -; v_call: TRBV7-2; j_call: TRBJ2-7; cdr3_aa: CASSFRFSYEQYF
d_call: -; v_call: TRBV28; j_call: TRBJ2-5; cdr3_aa: CASTDRPGDDQETQYF
d_call: -; v_call: TRBV6-5; j_call: TRBJ2-2; cdr3_aa: CASSYGHPTGELFF
d_call: -; v_call: TRBV7-9; j_call: TRBJ2-2; cdr3_aa: CASSPVAGSNTGELFF
d_call: TRBD2; v_call: TRBV4-1; j_call: TRBJ2-7; cdr3_aa: CASSQESGLAAGSYEQYF
d_call: -; v_call: TRBV6-6; j_call: TRBJ2-1; cdr3_aa: CASSFYRDLYNEQFF
d_call: TRBD2; v_call: TRBV7-8; j_call: TRBJ2-7; cdr3_aa: CASSPGLAGPYEQYF
d_call: TRBD1; v_call: TRBV9; j_call: TRBJ2-3; cdr3_aa: CASSVARDRGRADTQYF
d_call: TRBD2; v_call: TRBV9; j_call: TRBJ2-3; cdr3_aa: CASSFLAGDTQYF
d_call: TRBD2; v_call: TRBV7-8; j_call: TRBJ2-1; cdr3_aa: CASSLELGLASENEQFF
d_call: -; v_call: TRBV5-1; j_call: TRBJ2-7; cdr3_aa: CASSFAGPFDEQYF
d_call: TRBD1; v_call: TRBV27; j_call: TRBJ2-1; cdr3_aa: CASSLGTGGSYNEQFF
d_call: -; v_call: TRBV2; j_call: TRBJ2-7; cdr3_aa: CASSDLLTATYEQYF
d_call: -; v_call: TRBV4-1; j_call: TRBJ1-5; cdr3_aa: CASSQDWEGQPQHF
d_call: TRBD2; v_call: TRBV7-9; j_call: TRBJ2-2; cdr3_aa: CASSLRGLAGTGELFF
d_call: -; v_call: TRBV7-9; j_call: TRBJ2-7; cdr3_aa: CASSLGPEQYF
d_call: -; v_call: TRBV19; j_call: TRBJ2-1; cdr3_aa: CARGPGSDEQFF
d_call: -; v_call: TRBV7-7; j_call: TRBJ2-5; cdr3_aa: CASSLVNSQETQYF
d_call: TRBD1; v_call: TRBV4-3; j_call: TRBJ2-2; cdr3_aa: CASSQDRLAGGITGELFF
d_call: -; v_call: TRBV7-8; j_call: TRBJ2-5; cdr3_aa: CASSWLTGPGETQYF
d_call: -; v_call: TRBV7-6; j_call: TRBJ1-1; cdr3_aa: CASSLALGNGGTEAFF
d_call: -; v_call: TRBV11-2; j_call: TRBJ1-2; cdr3_aa: CASSLDKIEGPRTGYTF
d_call: TRBD2; v_call: TRBV2; j_call: TRBJ2-1; cdr3_aa: CASREPGLAGDLEQFF
d_call: -; v_call: TRBV7-9; j_call: TRBJ2-7; cdr3_aa: CASTRAYEQYF
d_call: TRBD1; v_call: TRBV6-6; j_call: TRBJ2-7; cdr3_aa: CASSYLAGGEDEQYF
d_call: TRBD1; v_call: TRBV2; j_call: TRBJ1-5; cdr3_aa: CASGTPLGQGGLSNQPQHF
d_call: -; v_call: TRBV11-3; j_call: TRBJ2-7; cdr3_aa: CASSLSSGREQYF
d_call: -; v_call: TRBV27; j_call: TRBJ1-4; cdr3_aa: CASSLSRFHEKLFF
d_call: -; v_call: TRBV7-9; j_call: TRBJ2-1; cdr3_aa: CASSLGLPGLIF
d_call: -; v_call: TRBV27; j_call: TRBJ2-1; cdr3_aa: CASSLRARYNEQFF
d_call: TRBD1; v_call: TRBV7-9; j_call: TRBJ2-1; cdr3_aa: CASSTPGTEKYNEQFF
d_call: -; v_call: TRBV29-1; j_call: TRBJ2-7; cdr3_aa: CSVEDQVEGYAYEQYF
d_call: -; v_call: TRBV11-1; j_call: TRBJ2-7; cdr3_aa: CASSLAGGEQYF
d_call: -; v_call: TRBV27; j_call: TRBJ2-3; cdr3_aa: CASSSRIEDSADTQYF
d_call: -; v_call: TRBV7-9; j_call: TRBJ2-7; cdr3_aa: CASSFEIGTDYEQYF
d_call: TRBD2; v_call: TRBV9; j_call: TRBJ2-7; cdr3_aa: CASSVARGSGRRYEQYF
d_call: -; v_call: TRBV11-3; j_call: TRBJ2-7; cdr3_aa: CASSPASGSYYEQYF
d_call: -; v_call: TRBV6-5; j_call: TRBJ2-2; cdr3_aa: CASSYRGGYTGELFF
d_call: TRBD1; v_call: TRBV7-3; j_call: TRBJ1-1; cdr3_aa: CASSLIRQGTGLNTEAFF